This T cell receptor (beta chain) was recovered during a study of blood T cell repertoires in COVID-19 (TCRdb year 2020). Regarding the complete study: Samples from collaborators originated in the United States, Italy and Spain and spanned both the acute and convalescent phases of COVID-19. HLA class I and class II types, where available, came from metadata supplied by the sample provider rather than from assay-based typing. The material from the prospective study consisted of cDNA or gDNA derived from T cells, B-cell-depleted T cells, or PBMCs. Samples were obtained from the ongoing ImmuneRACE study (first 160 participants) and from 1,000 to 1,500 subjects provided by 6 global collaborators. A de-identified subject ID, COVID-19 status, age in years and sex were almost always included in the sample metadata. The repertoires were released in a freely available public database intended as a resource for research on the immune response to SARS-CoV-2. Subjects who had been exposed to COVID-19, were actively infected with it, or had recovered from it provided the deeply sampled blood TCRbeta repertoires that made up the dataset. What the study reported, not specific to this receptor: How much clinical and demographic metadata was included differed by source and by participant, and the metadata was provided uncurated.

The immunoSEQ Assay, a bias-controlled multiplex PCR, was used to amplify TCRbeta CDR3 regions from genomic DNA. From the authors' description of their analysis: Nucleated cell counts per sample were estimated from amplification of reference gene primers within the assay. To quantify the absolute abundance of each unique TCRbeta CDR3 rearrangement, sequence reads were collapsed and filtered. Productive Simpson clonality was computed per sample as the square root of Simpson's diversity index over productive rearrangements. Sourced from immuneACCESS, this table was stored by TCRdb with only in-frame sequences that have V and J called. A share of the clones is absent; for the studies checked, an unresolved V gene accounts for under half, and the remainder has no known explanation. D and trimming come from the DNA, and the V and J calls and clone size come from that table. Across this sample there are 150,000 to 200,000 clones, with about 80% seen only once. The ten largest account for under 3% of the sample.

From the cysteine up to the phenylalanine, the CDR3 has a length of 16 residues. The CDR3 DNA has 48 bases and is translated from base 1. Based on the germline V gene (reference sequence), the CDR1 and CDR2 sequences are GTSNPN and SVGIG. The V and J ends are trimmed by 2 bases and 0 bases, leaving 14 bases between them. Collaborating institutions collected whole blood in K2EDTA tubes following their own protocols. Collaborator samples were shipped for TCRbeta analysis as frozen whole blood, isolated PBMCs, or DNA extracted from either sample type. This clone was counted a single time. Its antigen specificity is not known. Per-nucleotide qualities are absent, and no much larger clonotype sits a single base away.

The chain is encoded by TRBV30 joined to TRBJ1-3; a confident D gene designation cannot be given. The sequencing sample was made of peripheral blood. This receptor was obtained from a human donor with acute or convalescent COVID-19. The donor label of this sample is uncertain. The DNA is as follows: TGTGCCTGGAGTCGCAACGTATATAGCTCTGGAAACACCATATATTTT. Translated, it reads CAWSRNVYSSGNTIYF.